Following are 32 T cell receptor beta chains from one sample sequenced in a study of blood T cell repertoires in COVID-19. The protocol was immunoSEQ multiplex PCR, while the TCRdb copy is restricted to in-frame clones and leaves out a portion. The sample holds about 340,000 clones, about 86% seen once. Sequences were obtained from PBMCs or T cells enriched from blood (not recorded which). These receptors all stem from a woman aged 40 to 50 with acute COVID-19.

The genes are TRBV18 and TRBJ2-1, with D uncertain. In germline, CDR1 is KGHSH, CDR2 LQKENI. Trimming removed 0 bases from V and 7 bases from J, with 7 bases in between. The CDR3 consists of 13 residues. In nucleotides, the CDR3 is TGTGCCAGCTCACCACCGAGCGTGAATGAGCAGTTCTTC. Its protein is CASSPPSVNEQFF.

V is TRBV4-1 and J is TRBJ1-3; D is uncertain. Germline V gene lookup returns CDR1 MGHRA and CDR2 YSYEKL. The germline V and J ends were trimmed by 0 bases and 2 bases, with 11 bases remaining between them. The CDR3 length is 16 residues. For the CDR3, the DNA is TGCGCCAGCAGCCAAGATGAATACAACCCTGGAAACACCATATATTTT. It codes for CASSQDEYNPGNTIYF.

The J gene is TRBJ2-1, the V gene TRBV19; 12 positions match TRBD2. Germline loops: CDR1 LNHDA, CDR2 SQIVND (reference sequence). This CDR3 region has 17 residues. V was clipped by 2 bases and J by 4 bases; unmatched bases: 6. The CDR3 is CASSIRGTSGQYNEQFF. The CDR3 nucleotides read TGTGCCAGTAGTATAAGGGGGACTAGCGGGCAATACAATGAGCAGTTCTTC.

The chain recombines TRBV2 with TRBJ1-1; 8 bases are a match to TRBD1. Germline V gene data show CDR1 as SNHLY and CDR2 as FYNNEI. CDR3 length: 13 residues. V lost 6 bases and J lost 4; bases outside the gene matches: 4. Written as DNA, the CDR3 is TGTGCCAGCAGCGACAGGGGACCCACTGAAGCTTTCTTT. Encoded protein: CASSDRGPTEAFF.

The chain is built from TRBV3-1 (or the pseudogene TRBV3-2) and TRBJ1-2; D not certain. CDR3 size: 16 residues. V was pared by 0 bases and J by 3 bases, with 14 bases between. CDR1 and CDR2 from the germline V gene are LGHDT and YNNKEL (reference sequence). Here the CDR3 reads CASSQDLRGYHYGYTF. In nucleotides, the CDR3 is TGTGCCAGCAGCCAAGATCTGCGGGGTTACCACTATGGCTACACCTTC.

The chain is built from TRBV27 and TRBJ2-3; no reliable D call. The CDR3 is 13 residues long. CDR1 and CDR2 from the germline V gene are MNHEY and SMNVEV (reference sequence). The V and J ends lost 3 bases and 1 base respectively, with 5 bases between them. The CDR3 nucleotides read TGTGCCAGCAGTTTCTTCCGCACAGATACGCAGTATTTT. This translates into CASSFFRTDTQYF.

This sequence joins TRBV9 and TRBJ1-2; D not certain. Per the germline V gene, CDR1 is SGDLS and CDR2 is YYNGEE. The CDR3 runs 14 residues. V gave up 0 bases and J gave up 4 bases, with 10 bases separating them. The CDR3 DNA reads TGTGCCAGCAGCGTAGACGCAGAACGCTATGGCTACACCTTC. Translated, it gives CASSVDAERYGYTF.

The CDR3 is CASSPDRGAYGYTF. CDR3 nucleotide sequence: TGTGCCAGCAGCCCCGACAGGGGAGCGTATGGCTACACCTTC. The chain recombines TRBV13 with TRBJ1-2; 8 bases agree with TRBD1. This CDR3 spans 14 amino acids. The J segment lost 5 bases and the V segment lost 5 bases, leaving 7 bases of the junction unmatched. Germline V gene lookup returns CDR1 PRHDT and CDR2 FYEKMQ (reference sequence).

The chain links TRBV7-9 to TRBJ1-4, with TRBD1 matching over 9 bases. Germline CDR1 is SEHNR and CDR2 is FQNEAQ (reference sequence). The trim removed 5 bases at V and 6 bases at J, leaving 7 bases unmatched. CDR3 length: 15 residues. Written as DNA, the CDR3 is TGTGCCAGCAGCCCCCCGGGACAGGGATATGAAAAACTGTTTTTT. It is translated as CASSPPGQGYEKLFF.

V and J are TRBV29-1 and TRBJ2-7; D not certain. This CDR3 comprises 10 residues. V shed 7 bases and J shed 5 bases, with 9 bases lying between them. Looked up from germline, CDR1 is SQVTM and CDR2 is ANQGSEA. The CDR3 DNA reads TGCAGCGCTCGACTCGACGAGCAGTACTTC. Protein product: CSARLDEQYF.

This sequence joins TRBV29-1 and TRBJ1-1; TRBD1 is a possible D gene (5 bases). In germline, CDR1 is SQVTM, CDR2 ANQGSEA. V lost 7 bases to trimming and J lost 2 bases, with 17 bases between them. The CDR3 spans 14 residues. CDR3 amino acids: CSALSTESNTEAFF. The CDR3 region has the DNA TGCAGCGCCCTATCGACAGAATCAAACACTGAAGCTTTCTTT.

The genes are TRBV7-2 and TRBJ2-7, with TRBD2 identical over 9 bases. The ends lost 9 bases at V and 0 bases at J; junction bases unmatched: 3. The CDR3 runs 13 residues. Per germline, CDR1 SGHTA and CDR2 FQGNSA. The CDR3 is CARKREDSYEQYF. The CDR3 DNA sequence: TGTGCCAGAAAGCGGGAGGACTCCTACGAGCAGTACTTC.

The chain links TRBV28 to TRBJ1-6; 8 bases line up with TRBD1. With V trimmed by 4 bases and J by 6 bases, 5 bases remained unmatched. The germline V gene has CDR1 MDHEN and CDR2 SYDVKM. This CDR3 is 15 amino acids long. The CDR3 DNA sequence: TGTGCCAGCAGTTCCCAGGGGGCGGGTAATTCACCCCTCCACTTT. Its protein product is CASSSQGAGNSPLHF.

In its sample, this clone was seen a few times. The genes are TRBV10-3 and TRBJ1-2; D might be TRBD1 (6 bases). CDR3 length equals 15 residues. Trimming pared 4 bases from V and 7 bases from J, leaving 19 bases between. CDR1 ENHRY and CDR2 SYGVKD come from the germline V gene. CDR3 in amino acids: CAISVQVQGFRGYTF. The CDR3, as DNA: TGTGCCATCAGTGTCCAGGTACAGGGTTTCCGTGGCTACACCTTC.

Remarks on this clone: This specimen includes other DNA sequences encoding the same CDR3. V usage is TRBV5-1 and J usage is TRBJ2-5; D unresolved. The CDR3 is 14 amino acids. Germline V gives CDR1 SGHRS, CDR2 YFSETQ. Trimming shortened V by 3 bases and J by 1 base, and 10 bases separated the two germline ends. CDR3 in amino acids: CASSSGASQETQYF. The CDR3 DNA sequence: TGCGCCAGCAGCTCTGGTGCGAGCCAAGAGACCCAGTACTTC.

This chain connects TRBV4-3 to TRBJ1-2; TRBD1 might be the D (6 bases). Deletions cut 2 bases from V and 4 bases from J, with 11 bases between. Germline CDR1 is LGHNA and CDR2 is YSLEER. The CDR3 spans 14 residues. CDR3 loop: CASSQRTDTYGYTF. CDR3 coding DNA: TGCGCCAGCAGCCAACGGACAGATACCTATGGCTACACCTTC.

The chain combines TRBV3-1 (or the pseudogene TRBV3-2) with TRBJ1-2, with a possible D match to TRBD1 (5 bases). The CDR3 runs to 14 residues. The germline gives CDR1 LGHDT, CDR2 YNNKEL (reference sequence). V lost 2 bases and J lost 2, with 9 bases in between. CDR3 bases: TGTGCCAGCAGCCAACAGGGTTACAACTATGGCTACACCTTC. As protein: CASSQQGYNYGYTF.

The chain employs TRBV2 and TRBJ2-1, with a tentative D call TRBD2 (6 bases). The CDR3 is 13 residues long. Deletions cut 3 bases from V and 5 bases from J, with 8 bases between. Germline assignment: CDR1 SNHLY and CDR2 FYNNEI. The CDR3 region is CASSDGTDNEQFF. The CDR3 DNA reads TGTGCCAGCAGTGACGGGACTGACAATGAGCAGTTCTTC. Filled out from reference TRBV2 and TRBJ2-1, the complete variable domain reads EPEVTQTPSHQVTQMGQEVILRCVPISNHLYFYWYRQILGQKVEFLVSFYNNEISEKSEIFDDQFSVERPDGSNFTLKIRSTKLEDSAMYFCASSDGTDNEQFFGPGTRLTVL.

V and J are TRBV5-1 and TRBJ2-1; tentative D call: TRBD2 (6 bases). This CDR3 is built from 14 residues. Trimming cost V 5 bases and J 3 bases, with 12 bases left between them. Germline CDR1 and CDR2: SGHRS and YFSETQ. In DNA form, the CDR3 reads TGCGCCAGCAGAAGACTAGAGGACTACAATGAGCAGTTCTTC. It specifies CASRRLEDYNEQFF.

V and J are TRBV5-1 and TRBJ1-1, with D possibly being TRBD1 (5 bases). Trimming removed 4 bases at V and 1 base at J, with 11 bases between. The germline gives CDR1 SGHRS, CDR2 YFSETQ. The length of the CDR3 is 14 residues. CDR3 sequence: CASSPGVANTEAFF. The CDR3 bases are TGCGCCAGCAGCCCGGGGGTAGCGAACACTGAAGCTTTCTTT.

This chain connects TRBV6-5 to TRBJ1-1; D may be TRBD1 (6 bases). V lost 6 bases, J lost 2 bases, and 13 bases lay in between. CDR3 size: 14 residues. CDR1 and CDR2 from the germline V gene are MNHEY and SVGAGI. CDR3 amino acids: CASSVGQTNTEAFF. The DNA for the CDR3 is TGTGCCAGCAGCGTAGGACAGACAAACACTGAAGCTTTCTTT.

V gene TRBV15 combines with J gene TRBJ2-7; D uncertain. The germline V gene encodes CDR1 LNHNV and CDR2 YYDKDF (reference sequence). The V and J ends lost 0 bases and 7 bases respectively, with 16 bases between them. The CDR3 contains 15 residues. The CDR3 loop is CATSRDRFPLGEQYF. The CDR3 DNA is TGTGCCACCAGCAGAGATCGGTTTCCCCTCGGGGAGCAGTACTTC.

This rearrangement joins TRBV4-2 to TRBJ2-2, with TRBD2 matching over 8 bases. This CDR3 spans 18 amino acids. Trimming at V came to 0 bases and at J to 4 bases, leaving 10 bases not matched to a gene. The germline CDR1 and CDR2 sequences are LGHNA and YNFKEQ. CDR3 DNA sequence: TGTGCCAGCAGCCAAGACATGGGGGGCGGGGGGCCCACCGGGGAGCTGTTTTTT. Protein: CASSQDMGGGGPTGELFF.

The chain combines TRBV12-3 or TRBV12-4 with TRBJ2-7; unclear D gene. The CDR3 has 13 amino acids. Trimming removed 4 bases from V and 1 base from J, with 8 bases in between. The CDR3 loop is CASSSLQSYEQYF. In DNA form, the CDR3 reads TGTGCCAGCAGTTCTTTACAGTCCTACGAGCAGTACTTC.

The chain combines TRBV3-1 (or the pseudogene TRBV3-2) with TRBJ1-2; D perhaps matches TRBD1 (5 bases). The CDR3 contains 14 residues. Per the germline V gene, CDR1 is LGHDT and CDR2 is YNNKEL (reference sequence). V lost 1 base and J lost 8, with 14 bases in between. For the CDR3, the DNA is TGTGCCAGCAGCCAAGTAAGCAGCAGGGTGGGCTACACCTTC. Translated, it gives CASSQVSSRVGYTF.

The CDR3 protein is CASGRGDRPIRDEKLFF. CDR3 bases: TGTGCCAGCGGACGCGGGGACAGGCCTATTCGGGACGAAAAACTGTTTTTT. The chain has TRBV9 and TRBJ1-4; 8 nucleotides match TRBD1. Germline V gene sequence: CDR1 SGDLS, CDR2 YYNGEE. This CDR3 has 17 residues. The V segment lost 7 bases and the J segment 8 bases; nucleotides outside the gene matches: 19.

J is TRBJ2-3 and V is TRBV6-5; 7 bases map to TRBD1. The CDR3 spans 16 residues. Germline-derived CDR1 and CDR2 are MNHEY and SVGAGI. V lost 4 bases and J lost 2; bases outside the gene matches: 9. Here the CDR3 DNA reads TGTGCCAGCAGTTCGAATGGACAGGCCTACACAGATACGCAGTATTTT. Protein: CASSSNGQAYTDTQYF.

This clone was recorded only once. The CDR3 DNA is TGTGCCAGCAGTGGTTATCCCGGGGCCGGGGGTACGCAGTATTTT. Encoded protein: CASSGYPGAGGTQYF. V gene TRBV25-1 combines with J gene TRBJ2-3; TRBD2 is a possible D gene (6 bases). V lost 4 bases to trimming and J lost 8 bases, with 19 bases between them. Germline-derived CDR1 and CDR2 are MGHDK and SYGVNS. There are 15 residues in the CDR3.

For this clone: At one end, the junction sequence differs from germline, possibly due to a read error. The gene calls are TRBV7-7 and TRBJ2-2; 14 positions agree with TRBD2. Germline loops: CDR1 SSHAT, CDR2 FNYEAQ (reference sequence). This CDR3 has 17 amino acids. The DNA for the CDR3 is TGTGCTAGCAGTCAAGGGACTAGCGGGAGAGGAACCGGGGAGCTGTTTTTT. Amino acid sequence: CASSQGTSGRGTGELFF.

This sequence joins TRBV5-1 and TRBJ2-7; 9 bases agree with TRBD1. This CDR3 has 15 residues. After removal of 5 bases from V and 6 bases from J, the junction contained 12 bases not matched to a gene. Per the germline V gene, CDR1 is SGHRS and CDR2 is YFSETQ. The CDR3 here is CASSYPGTGKSEQYF. CDR3 DNA sequence: TGCGCCAGCAGTTATCCAGGGACAGGGAAAAGCGAGCAGTACTTC.

The V call is TRBV19, the J call TRBJ1-1; D ambiguous. Trimming took off 3 bases at V and 1 base at J, with 9 bases between the two ends. The CDR3 has 14 residues. Germline V gene lookup returns CDR1 LNHDA and CDR2 SQIVND (reference sequence). CDR3 protein: CASSIRGWNTEAFF. The CDR3 DNA follows: TGTGCCAGTAGTATCCGGGGTTGGAACACTGAAGCTTTCTTT.

The genes are TRBV5-1 and TRBJ2-6; D is possibly TRBD1 (6 bases). Trimming removed 3 bases from V and 1 base from J, with 17 bases in between. Germline CDR1 SGHRS, CDR2 YFSETQ. The CDR3 consists of 18 residues. The CDR3 loop is CASSSQPLQGSGANVLTF. The CDR3 DNA reads TGCGCCAGCAGCTCACAACCACTACAGGGATCTGGGGCCAACGTCCTGACTTTC.